These 16 T cell receptor beta chains were sequenced from one sample in a study of blood T cell repertoires in COVID-19. Data came from immunoSEQ multiplex PCR; TCRdb stores just in-frame clones and leaves some out. Among 70,000 to 100,000 clones, approximately 86% were seen once, and the ten largest hold 1% to 1.5%. What was sequenced was peripheral blood. The receptors originated from a man older than 75 with active or convalescent COVID-19.

This clone was recorded only once. J is TRBJ1-4 and V is TRBV10-3; TRBD1 agrees at 9 bases. CDR1 and CDR2 (germline): ENHRY, SYGVKD. V lost 6 bases, J lost 6 bases, and 2 bases stayed unmatched. There are 13 residues in the CDR3. DNA of the CDR3: TGTGCCATCAGGGGGGACAGGGATGAAAAACTGTTTTTT. Its translation is CAIRGDRDEKLFF.

The V and J genes are TRBV7-8 and TRBJ1-2, with 7 bases matching TRBD1. J lost 8 bases, V lost 4 bases, and 16 bases had no gene match. Germline lookup yields CDR1 SGHVS and CDR2 FQNEAQ. This CDR3 has 16 residues. CDR3 sequence (DNA): TGTGCCAGCAGCTCCGACAGTATTAGGACAGGAGGCGGCTACACCTTC. Its protein product is CASSSDSIRTGGGYTF.

V gene TRBV3-1 (or the pseudogene TRBV3-2) combines with J gene TRBJ2-7; 8 bases line up with TRBD1. CDR1 is LGHDT and CDR2 is YNNKEL in the germline V gene (reference sequence). The CDR3 consists of 13 residues. V lost 4 bases to trimming and J lost 3 bases; unmatched junction nucleotides: 2. The CDR3 DNA sequence: TGTGCCAGCAGCCCTGGACAGGGCTACGAGCAGTACTTC. Protein product: CASSPGQGYEQYF.

This clone was counted only a few times. This chain uses TRBV6-5 with TRBJ2-1; a possible D gene is TRBD2 (5 bases). The CDR3 loop spans 15 amino acids. Per the germline V gene, CDR1 is MNHEY and CDR2 is SVGAGI. V was shortened by 6 bases and J by 8 bases, with 20 bases between the two germline ends. The CDR3 reads CASRPGLYPVDEQFF. The CDR3 region has the DNA TGTGCCAGCAGACCCGGACTCTACCCGGTGGATGAGCAGTTCTTC.

The V call is TRBV4-2, the J call TRBJ1-3; 7 nucleotides align to TRBD1. The CDR3 consists of 18 residues. The V segment lost 4 bases and the J segment 0 bases; nucleotides outside the gene matches: 12. Germline lookup yields CDR1 LGHNA and CDR2 YNFKEQ. The CDR3 reads CASSLIQGTQSSGNTIYF. CDR3 in DNA: TGTGCCAGCAGCCTTATACAGGGGACTCAGAGCTCTGGAAACACCATATATTTT.

V is TRBV6-5 and J is TRBJ2-7; no reliable D call. The CDR3 extends over 13 amino acids. Trimming cost V 8 bases and J 3 bases, with 14 bases left between them. In germline, CDR1 is MNHEY, CDR2 SVGAGI. The CDR3 DNA follows: TGTGCCAGCGGATGGGCCCGACACTACGAGCAGTACTTC. Its translation is CASGWARHYEQYF.

The chain couples TRBV4-3 to TRBJ2-7, with TRBD2 matching over 7 bases. V shed 1 base and J 1 base; nucleotides not matched to a gene: 13. The CDR3 covers 18 residues. Germline CDR1 and CDR2: LGHNA and YSLEER. In DNA, the CDR3 is TGCGCCAGCAGCCAAGTAGGGCACGGGAGCGGGATTTCCTACGAGCAGTACTTC. It is translated as CASSQVGHGSGISYEQYF.

This chain uses TRBV19 with TRBJ1-1; the match to TRBD1 covers 7 bases. Germline V gives CDR1 LNHDA, CDR2 SQIVND (reference sequence). The CDR3 has 12 amino acids. With V trimmed by 6 bases and J by 7 bases, 5 bases remained unmatched. The CDR3 protein is CASSPQGVEAFF. The DNA of the CDR3 is TGTGCCAGTAGCCCCCAGGGGGTTGAAGCTTTCTTT.

V is TRBV28 and J is TRBJ2-7, with 10 nucleotides matching TRBD1. Germline CDR1 is MDHEN and CDR2 is SYDVKM. The junction had 11 bases not matched to a gene; V was cut back by 5 bases and J by 4 bases. This CDR3 comprises 16 residues. The CDR3 loop reads CASSRRTGGLGYEQYF. CDR3 DNA sequence: TGTGCCAGCAGTCGGCGGACAGGGGGTCTAGGATACGAGCAGTACTTC.

The V gene is TRBV18, the J gene TRBJ1-2; D remains unclear. Trimming left V 0 bases short and J 2 bases short, with 7 bases between. The CDR3 sequence is 14 residues long. CDR1 is KGHSH, CDR2 LQKENI, per germline. This CDR3 is CASSPPVENYGYTF. The CDR3 bases are TGTGCCAGCTCACCACCGGTCGAGAACTATGGCTACACCTTC.

This clone was observed a handful of times. This chain uses TRBV7-2 with TRBJ1-1, with TRBD1 matching 7 bases. The germline gives CDR1 SGHTA, CDR2 FQGNSA. Germline trimming cut 2 bases from V and 2 bases from J; bases unmatched to any gene: 8. This CDR3 is 16 amino acids long. The CDR3 loop is CASSLSYGTVNTEAFF. CDR3 coding DNA: TGTGCCAGCAGCTTATCTTATGGGACAGTAAACACTGAAGCTTTCTTT. Full variable domain (outside the CDR3, taken from reference TRBV7-2 and TRBJ1-1): GAGVSQSPSNKVTEKGKDVELRCDPISGHTALYWYRQSLGQGLEFLIYFQGNSAPDKSGLPSDRFSAERTGGSVSTLTIQRTQQEDSAVYLCASSLSYGTVNTEAFFGQGTRLTVV.

The chain carries TRBV5-1 and TRBJ2-3; the D gene is possibly TRBD1 (6 bases). The CDR3 covers 16 residues. The V end lost 3 bases, the J end lost 1 base, and 15 bases lay between the germline ends. The germline gives CDR1 SGHRS, CDR2 YFSETQ. CDR3 in amino acids: CASSSTPGARTDTQYF. The CDR3 DNA reads as TGCGCCAGCAGCTCTACCCCAGGGGCCCGCACAGATACGCAGTATTTT.

CDR3 coding DNA: TGTGCCAGCAGCCCCTCAAGAGGGGGAGTGGATACGCAGTATTTT. Its translation is CASSPSRGGVDTQYF. The chain carries TRBV7-9 and TRBJ2-3; D is possibly TRBD1 (6 bases). Germline CDR1 and CDR2: SEHNR and FQNEAQ (reference sequence). CDR3 length equals 15 residues. V was trimmed by 5 bases and J by 6 bases, leaving 18 bases between them.

The chain employs TRBV7-2 and TRBJ1-4; 7 bases match TRBD1. V lost 5 bases, J lost 8 bases, and 5 bases stayed unmatched. Germline V gives CDR1 SGHTA, CDR2 FQGNSA. The CDR3 contains 13 residues. The CDR3 DNA is TGTGCCAGCAGCAGGGGGCTCCGGGAAAAACTGTTTTTT. Its protein is CASSRGLREKLFF.

The rearrangement links TRBV30 to TRBJ1-4; TRBD1 matches at 7 bases. The V gene end was trimmed by 3 bases and the J gene end by 4 bases; junction bases not matched to a gene: 11. Germline CDR1 is GTSNPN and CDR2 is SVGIG (reference sequence). This CDR3 has 16 residues. The CDR3 is CAWSDPQGRVNEKLFF. The DNA for the CDR3 is TGTGCCTGGAGCGATCCACAGGGGAGAGTTAATGAAAAACTGTTTTTT.

The chain recombines TRBV5-1 with TRBJ1-5, with D hard to call. Germline V gene data show CDR1 as SGHRS and CDR2 as YFSETQ. V lost 0 bases and J lost 1, with 5 bases in between. The CDR3 sequence is 14 residues long. The CDR3 here is CASSLDPSNQPQHF. CDR3 nucleotides: TGCGCCAGCAGCTTGGATCCGAGCAATCAGCCCCAGCATTTT.